This paragraph reports one TCR beta chain. Its matching antigen is unknown. It was healthy bone marrow donors who served as donors. This specimen comes from a study of cytomegalovirus exposure and HLA in healthy donors. Whole-study results and caveats: Further analysis was carried out later, and it showed several of the most significant clusters appearing linked to common viral pathogens. HLA allele associations emerged for about 16,000 TCR beta sequences in a later analysis, at 0.05 false discovery rate.

The study ran its PCR with 60 Vbeta and 13 Jbeta primers. The repertoire was sequenced with immunoSEQ multiplex PCR; TCRdb's copy has only in-frame clones and lacks some. The data include roughly 84,000 clones; the top ten clones carry 0.58%. The J segment lost 6 bases and the V segment lost 4 bases, leaving 7 bases of the junction unmatched. Germline V CDR1 and CDR2: SGHRS, YFSETQ. There are 15 residues in the CDR3. Input material: PBMCs. The V call is TRBV5-1, the J call TRBJ1-6, with TRBD1 matching 7 bases. The clonotype comes from a man in his fifties or sixties in good health and CMV-seronegative. CDR3 nucleotide sequence: TGCGCCAGCAGCCGCGGACAGGAGTTTAATTCACCCCTCCACTTT. Amino acid sequence: CASSRGQEFNSPLHF.